The 25 T cell receptor beta chains below were found in one sample sequenced in a study of blood T cell repertoires in COVID-19 (TCRdb year 2020). Library creation used the immunoSEQ multiplex PCR assay. TCRdb re-hosts the immuneACCESS table, in-frame sequences only. Its copies lack some clones; in the studies checked, an unresolved V gene accounts for under half of them, and the cause for the rest is not known. This sample lists approximately 70,000 clones; approximately 86% were detected once. Clones ranked in the top ten supply around 13% of the sample. The material sequenced was peripheral blood. These receptors all stem from a woman aged 55-70 years with acute or convalescent COVID-19.

The chain couples TRBV18 to TRBJ2-1; TRBD1 matches 8 bases. Trimming cost V 6 bases and J 10 bases; bases outside gene matches: 14. This CDR3 region has 15 residues. Germline V lookup: CDR1 KGHSH, CDR2 LQKENI. CDR3 region: CASSRRTGIFQEQFF. In nucleotides, the CDR3 is TGTGCCAGCTCCCGTAGGACAGGGATTTTTCAGGAGCAGTTCTTC.

The count of this clone is one. The chain employs TRBV7-9 and TRBJ1-4, with 8 bases matching TRBD1. This CDR3 is 16 amino acids long. V lost 2 bases to trimming and J lost 8 bases; unmatched junction nucleotides: 10. The germline gives CDR1 SEHNR, CDR2 FQNEAQ (reference sequence). CDR3 residues: CASSLTSSRGQEKLFF. Written as DNA, the CDR3 is TGTGCCAGCAGCTTAACTTCGTCCAGGGGGCAGGAAAAACTGTTTTTT.

The J gene is TRBJ2-1, the V gene TRBV5-5; no firm D call. The germline V gene has CDR1 SGHKS and CDR2 YYEKEE (reference sequence). CDR3 length: 13 amino acids. V lost 0 bases, J lost 4 bases, and 5 bases lay in between. CDR3 residues: CASSLGLYNEQFF. CDR3 nucleotide sequence: TGTGCCAGCAGCTTGGGACTGTACAATGAGCAGTTCTTC.

V is TRBV7-2 and J is TRBJ1-1; tentative D call: TRBD1 (5 bases). The CDR3 spans 15 residues. V gave up 2 bases and J gave up 1 base, with 11 bases separating them. Per the germline V gene, CDR1 is SGHTA and CDR2 is FQGNSA. The chain's CDR3 is CASSLNAGQNTEAFF. DNA for the CDR3: TGTGCCAGCAGCTTAAATGCGGGGCAGAACACTGAAGCTTTCTTT. The full variable domain, rest sourced from reference TRBV7-2 and TRBJ1-1, is GAGVSQSPSNKVTEKGKDVELRCDPISGHTALYWYRQSLGQGLEFLIYFQGNSAPDKSGLPSDRFSAERTGGSVSTLTIQRTQQEDSAVYLCASSLNAGQNTEAFFGQGTRLTVV.

The genes are TRBV4-2 and TRBJ1-3, with TRBD1 matching over 8 bases. The V segment lost 6 bases and the J segment 10 bases; nucleotides outside the gene matches: 20. CDR3 size: 17 residues. Germline V gene data show CDR1 as LGHNA and CDR2 as YNFKEQ. The CDR3 is CASSRTSPGRGLHTIYF. CDR3 sequence (DNA): TGTGCCAGCAGTCGTACTTCCCCGGGCAGGGGGCTCCATACCATATATTTT.

The rearrangement joins TRBV5-1 to TRBJ1-6; TRBD1 is a possible D gene (6 bases). The V gene's germline CDR1 is SGHRS and CDR2 YFSETQ. V was shortened by 0 bases and J by 2 bases, with 9 bases between the two germline ends. This CDR3 is built from 16 residues. The CDR3 is CASSLAGAAYNSPLHF. The CDR3 nucleotides are TGCGCCAGCAGCTTGGCAGGGGCGGCCTATAATTCACCCCTCCACTTT.

This clone came up once. The chain uses TRBV7-2 and TRBJ2-1, with a weak D call TRBD2 (5 bases). CDR1 SGHTA and CDR2 FQGNSA come from the germline V gene. Deletions cut 3 bases from V and 7 bases from J, with 7 bases between. The CDR3 sequence is 12 residues long. The CDR3 nucleotides read TGTGCCAGCAGCTTTACGGGGAATGAGCAGTTCTTC. It translates to CASSFTGNEQFF.

The chain has TRBV6-1 and TRBJ2-1; D possibly corresponds to TRBD1 (5 bases). The CDR3 is made up of 21 amino acids. CDR1 and CDR2 from the germline V gene are MNHNS and SASEGT. V lost 1 base to trimming and J lost 8 bases, with 33 bases between them. DNA of the CDR3: TGTGCCAGCAGTGAAGTCAAGACGGCCCGAAGCTATCGGGCCGTCAGGGATGAGCAGTTCTTC. This sequence encodes CASSEVKTARSYRAVRDEQFF.

This chain uses TRBV3-1 (or the pseudogene TRBV3-2) with TRBJ1-2; 10 bases match TRBD1. This CDR3 comprises 15 residues. With 0 bases clipped from V and 7 bases from J, the junction kept 5 bases outside the gene matches. The germline V gene has CDR1 LGHDT and CDR2 YNNKEL (reference sequence). CDR3 sequence reads: CASSQEADRGLGYTF. Here the CDR3 DNA reads TGTGCCAGCAGCCAAGAGGCCGACAGGGGGCTTGGCTACACCTTC.

This chain links TRBV6-1 with TRBJ1-5; no firm D call. The germline V and J ends were trimmed by 3 bases and 5 bases, with 11 bases remaining between them. Germline V gene data show CDR1 as MNHNS and CDR2 as SASEGT. The CDR3 runs to 14 residues. CDR3 loop: CASSDLYGDQPQHF. DNA of the CDR3: TGTGCCAGCAGTGATTTGTACGGTGATCAGCCCCAGCATTTT.

V and J are TRBV12-5 and TRBJ1-2, with D tentatively TRBD1 (6 bases). This CDR3 is built from 13 residues. From germline, CDR1 is LGHNT and CDR2 FRNRAP. V lost 6 bases and J 7 bases, leaving 15 bases between the germline ends. The CDR3 nucleotides read TGTGCTAGTGGCTCAGGGGAGTCAGTTGGCTACACCTTC. Its protein product is CASGSGESVGYTF.

This clone showed up just once. V and J are TRBV2 and TRBJ1-6, with 10 bases that match TRBD1. Trimming removed 6 bases from V and 6 bases from J; junction bases left unmatched: 5. Germline V CDR1 and CDR2: SNHLY, FYNNEI. The CDR3 has 15 amino acids. The CDR3 DNA is TGTGCCAGCAGGGGGAGGACAGGGGGTAATTCACCCCTCCACTTT. It translates to CASRGRTGGNSPLHF.

This chain connects TRBV4-2 to TRBJ2-3; 14 bases align to TRBD2. The trim removed 5 bases at V and 1 base at J, leaving 8 bases unmatched. Germline-derived CDR1 and CDR2 are LGHNA and YNFKEQ. The CDR3 spans 18 residues. The CDR3 sequence: CASSAGLAGGIGTDTQYF. Here the CDR3 DNA reads TGTGCCAGCAGCGCCGGACTAGCGGGGGGAATCGGCACAGATACGCAGTATTTT.

The chain uses TRBV18 and TRBJ2-3; D is possibly TRBD2 (5 bases). Germline CDR1 reads KGHSH; CDR2 reads LQKENI. The germline V and J ends were trimmed by 6 bases and 2 bases, with 12 bases remaining between them. This CDR3 is built from 14 residues. CDR3 sequence (DNA): TGTGCCAGCTCTAGGAACGGGAACACAGATACGCAGTATTTT. As protein: CASSRNGNTDTQYF.

The rearrangement uses TRBV6-5 and TRBJ1-2; TRBD1 is a possible D gene (5 bases). V lost 8 bases, J lost 1 base, and 8 bases lay in between. Germline CDR1 is MNHEY and CDR2 is SVGAGI. The CDR3 is 12 amino acids. In DNA, the CDR3 is TGTGCCAGCGGCAGGGTTAACTATGGCTACACCTTC. Protein sequence: CASGRVNYGYTF.

CDR3 amino acids: CAISETGSNQPQHF. The CDR3 coding sequence is TGTGCCATCAGTGAGACGGGTAGCAATCAGCCCCAGCATTTT. The V call is TRBV10-3, the J call TRBJ1-5; D ambiguous. Trimming pared 2 bases from V and 0 bases from J, leaving 5 bases between. CDR1 and CDR2 (germline): ENHRY, SYGVKD. The CDR3 has 14 residues.

This clone has just one count. The chain has TRBV23-1 and TRBJ2-7, with 7 nucleotides matching TRBD2. TRBV23-1 is an ORF for which the function is uncertain. This CDR3 has 19 residues. V lost 0 bases to trimming and J lost 0 bases; unmatched junction nucleotides: 14. For the CDR3, the DNA is TGCGCCAGCAGTCAATCGGAGACGGGAGGCGGACCGAGCTCCTACGAGCAGTACTTC. It translates to CASSQSETGGGPSSYEQYF.

The CDR3 region has the DNA TGCGCCAGCAGCTTGTTGACTAGCGGGGGGGCCGACAATGAGCAGTTCTTC. Protein: CASSLLTSGGADNEQFF. V usage is TRBV5-1 and J usage is TRBJ2-1, with TRBD2 matching over 14 bases. CDR1 is SGHRS and CDR2 is YFSETQ in the germline V gene. V lost 1 base, J lost 5 bases, and 5 bases stayed unmatched. This CDR3 has 17 amino acids.

The V call is TRBV12-3 or TRBV12-4, the J call TRBJ1-1, with D uncertain. The germline V and J ends were trimmed by 6 bases and 4 bases, with 9 bases remaining between them. The CDR3 loop spans 12 amino acids. The CDR3 DNA reads as TGTGCCAGCAGCCCCCGCGGCACTGAAGCTTTCTTT. Its protein product is CASSPRGTEAFF.

The chain uses TRBV28 and TRBJ2-1; 7 positions match TRBD2. CDR3 length: 15 residues. Germline CDR1 reads MDHEN; CDR2 reads SYDVKM. With 3 bases clipped from V and 6 bases from J, the junction kept 8 bases outside the gene matches. The CDR3 region has the DNA TGTGCCAGCAGTTTTTTCCGGGGGGTGGGCAATGAGCAGTTCTTC. Residues: CASSFFRGVGNEQFF.

The genes are TRBV6-6 and TRBJ1-2, with 8 bases matching TRBD1. The ends lost 6 bases at V and 6 bases at J; junction bases unmatched: 6. The CDR3 has 13 residues. Germline CDR1 and CDR2: MNHNY and SVGAGI (reference sequence). CDR3 region: CASRATGVDGYTF. CDR3 nucleotides: TGTGCCAGCAGGGCGACAGGGGTCGATGGCTACACCTTC.

V is TRBV2 and J is TRBJ1-1; D gene ambiguous. The germline CDR1 and CDR2 sequences are SNHLY and FYNNEI. The CDR3 is 13 residues long. V was clipped by 7 bases and J by 3 bases, with 12 bases between them. The DNA of the CDR3 is TGTGCCAGCATTTCCCCCGGGGACACTGAAGCTTTCTTT. Its protein product is CASISPGDTEAFF. The full variable domain, in which reference TRBV2 and TRBJ1-1 provide the parts outside the CDR3, is EPEVTQTPSHQVTQMGQEVILRCVPISNHLYFYWYRQILGQKVEFLVSFYNNEISEKSEIFDDQFSVERPDGSNFTLKIRSTKLEDSAMYFCASISPGDTEAFFGQGTRLTVV.

The chain couples TRBV5-1 to TRBJ2-7; 8 nucleotides match TRBD1. Trimming took 4 bases from V and 5 from J; bases not matched to a gene: 8. The CDR3 loop spans 14 amino acids. Germline assignment: CDR1 SGHRS and CDR2 YFSETQ. The CDR3: CASSAWTGRNEQYF. The CDR3 nucleotides are TGCGCCAGCAGCGCCTGGACAGGGAGAAACGAGCAGTACTTC. The full variable domain, rest sourced from reference TRBV5-1 and TRBJ2-7, is KAGVTQTPRYLIKTRGQQVTLSCSPISGHRSVSWYQQTPGQGLQFLFEYFSETQRNKGNFPGRFSGRQFSNSRSEMNVSTLELGDSALYLCASSAWTGRNEQYFGPGTRLTVT.

This chain connects TRBV20-1 to TRBJ2-3; tentative D call: TRBD2 (6 bases). From germline, CDR1 is DFQATT and CDR2 SNEGSKA (reference sequence). The CDR3 runs 15 residues. Trimming shortened V by 3 bases and J by 4 bases, and 17 bases separated the two germline ends. The DNA of the CDR3 is TGCAGTGCTAGTTTGCCCGGGGGTCGCTCAGATACGCAGTATTTT. Translating gives CSASLPGGRSDTQYF.

The chain is built from TRBV7-7 and TRBJ2-1; D is undetermined. Germline assignment: CDR1 SSHAT and CDR2 FNYEAQ (reference sequence). V gave up 5 bases and J gave up 7 bases, with 15 bases separating them. There are 14 residues in the CDR3. The CDR3 spells CASSPDRGTNEQFF. CDR3 sequence (DNA): TGTGCCAGCAGCCCCGACCGAGGTACTAATGAGCAGTTCTTC.